This passage covers 13 T cell receptor beta chains from one sample sequenced in a study of blood T cells in healthy people across ages. Together with a sample-barcoded 5' primer, a J-beta primer mix was included in a second PCR lasting roughly 6 to 12 cycles. TCRdb processed the 5' RACE reads anew with MiXCR; each CDR3 protein has one entry. The sample records hundreds of thousands of distinct CDR3 sequences, about three fifths being singletons. Sample: blood. All receptors come from a man under 40 in good health.

This sequence joins TRBV7-9 and TRBJ1-1, with TRBD1 as a possible D gene (6 bases). Germline-derived CDR1 and CDR2 are SEHNR and FQNEAQ (reference sequence). The length of the CDR3 is 15 residues. The germline V and J ends were trimmed by 5 bases and 0 bases, with 13 bases remaining between them. In nucleotides, the CDR3 is TGTGCCAGCAGCCCGACAGGTCTCATGAACACTGAAGCTTTCTTT. It yields the protein CASSPTGLMNTEAFF.

This clonotype was counted a single time. The V gene is TRBV9, the J gene TRBJ2-1, with D maybe TRBD2 (6 bases). Trimming removed 2 bases at V and 9 bases at J, with 21 bases between. The CDR3 has 16 residues. CDR1 and CDR2 (germline): SGDLS, YYNGEE. CDR3 protein: CASSVTRDLVCGEQFF. CDR3 in DNA: TGTGCCAGCAGCGTCACCCGGGACTTAGTCTGCGGTGAGCAGTTCTTC.

This chain links TRBV4-2 with TRBJ1-2; D is perhaps TRBD1 (6 bases). V dropped 0 bases and J dropped 3 bases, with 11 bases sitting between them. Germline V gene data show CDR1 as LGHNA and CDR2 as YNFKEQ. This CDR3 region has 15 residues. CDR3 DNA sequence: TGTGCCAGCAGCCAAGATCCAGGGGCCGACTATGGCTACACCTTC. Its protein is CASSQDPGADYGYTF.

At least ten counts were recorded for this clonotype. This rearrangement joins TRBV12-3 or TRBV12-4 to TRBJ1-2, with no clear D. The V end was cut by 3 bases, the J end by 5 bases, with 4 bases between. The CDR3 spans 11 residues. CDR3 in DNA: TGTGCCAGCAGTTTGAGTTATGGCTACACCTTC. Amino acids: CASSLSYGYTF.

The V gene is TRBV29-1, the J gene TRBJ2-5; 7 bases agree with TRBD2. CDR3 length: 14 amino acids. Per the germline V gene, CDR1 is SQVTM and CDR2 is ANQGSEA. V lost 6 bases and J lost 4; bases outside the gene matches: 11. The chain's CDR3 is CSVRGREGTETQYF. CDR3 DNA: TGCAGCGTGAGGGGCAGGGAGGGGACAGAGACCCAGTACTTC. The full variable domain, with the rest looked up from reference TRBV29-1 and TRBJ2-5, is SAVISQKPSRDICQRGTSLTIQCQVDSQVTMMFWYRQQPGQSLTLIATANQGSEATYESGFVIDKFPISRPNLTFSTLTVSNMSPEDSSIYLCSVRGREGTETQYFGPGTRLLVL.

A few counts support this clonotype. The rearrangement links TRBV5-1 to TRBJ2-3; D may be TRBD1 (7 bases). CDR1 is SGHRS and CDR2 is YFSETQ in the germline V gene. Trimming took off 4 bases at V and 2 bases at J, with 14 bases between the two ends. CDR3 size: 15 residues. CDR3 nucleotide sequence: TGCGCCAGCAGCCCGGAGGGGGCCGTCACAGATACGCAGTATTTT. It encodes CASSPEGAVTDTQYF.

CDR3 amino acids: CASSYSPNSSVEAKNIQYF. The CDR3 region has the DNA TGTGCCAGCAGTTACTCACCCAATTCGTCGGTTGAAGCCAAAAACATTCAGTACTTC. The chain is built from TRBV6-2 or TRBV6-3 and TRBJ2-4; D gene unclear. The germline V gene encodes CDR1 MNHEY and CDR2 SVGEGT. Trimming took off 0 bases at V and 0 bases at J, with 18 bases between the two ends. The CDR3 spans 19 residues.

The V gene is TRBV6-1, the J gene TRBJ2-1; D perhaps matches TRBD1 (5 bases). The V and J ends lost 8 bases and 0 bases respectively, with 11 bases between them. The CDR3 runs to 14 residues. Germline V gene sequence: CDR1 MNHNS, CDR2 SASEGT. The CDR3 sequence: CASLPDNSYNEQFF. The CDR3 DNA reads TGTGCCAGCTTACCGGACAACTCCTACAATGAGCAGTTCTTC.

This clonotype was detected a few times. The chain is built from TRBV5-1 and TRBJ2-3, with D perhaps matching TRBD1 (5 bases). Germline CDR1 is SGHRS and CDR2 is YFSETQ. The V end lost 5 bases, the J end lost 5 bases, and 12 bases lay between the germline ends. The CDR3 contains 13 residues. CDR3 DNA: TGCGCCAGCAGAAGAGACAGCGAAGATACGCAGTATTTT. The encoded protein is CASRRDSEDTQYF.

This clonotype has more than one count but fewer than ten. This chain connects TRBV7-2 to TRBJ2-4; 7 bases are a match to TRBD1. V was clipped by 4 bases and J by 13 bases; unmatched bases: 10. The CDR3 length is 13 residues. Per germline, CDR1 SGHTA and CDR2 FQGNSA. The CDR3 DNA is TGTGCCAGCAGCTCCTGGGACAGAGAGTGGCAGTACTTC. Translation: CASSSWDREWQYF.

The chain employs TRBV5-1 and TRBJ2-1, with a possible D match to TRBD1 (6 bases). Trimming removed 0 bases from V and 9 bases from J, with 16 bases in between. CDR3 length: 15 residues. The germline V gene has CDR1 SGHRS and CDR2 YFSETQ. The CDR3 region is CASSLVQGSIGEQFF. As DNA, the CDR3 is TGCGCCAGCAGCTTGGTCCAGGGGAGTATTGGTGAGCAGTTCTTC.

The genes are TRBV7-9 and TRBJ2-7; unclear D gene. There are 16 residues in the CDR3. The germline gives CDR1 SEHNR, CDR2 FQNEAQ (reference sequence). V gave up 0 bases and J gave up 2 bases, with 14 bases separating them. CDR3 loop: CASSLAVLGKAYEQYF. The CDR3 coding sequence is TGTGCCAGCAGCTTAGCTGTTTTAGGCAAGGCCTACGAGCAGTACTTC. Using reference TRBV7-9 and TRBJ2-7 for the parts outside the CDR3, the full variable domain is DTGVSQNPRHKITKRGQNVTFRCDPISEHNRLYWYRQTLGQGPEFLTYFQNEAQLEKSRLLSDRFSAERPKGSFSTLEIQRTEQGDSAMYLCASSLAVLGKAYEQYFGPGTRLTVT.

This rearrangement joins TRBV20-1 to TRBJ1-5; TRBD1 is a possible D gene (6 bases). The germline V gene has CDR1 DFQATT and CDR2 SNEGSKA (reference sequence). The CDR3 is made up of 14 amino acids. The V end lost 3 bases, the J end lost 4 bases, and 13 bases lay between the germline ends. The CDR3 sequence is CSARAGQPNQPQHF. CDR3 in DNA: TGCAGTGCTAGGGCTGGACAGCCGAATCAGCCCCAGCATTTT.